This TCR beta chain is drawn from a study of cytomegalovirus exposure and HLA in healthy donors. On this clone: Its antigen is unidentified.

The CDR3 consists of 14 residues. Germline CDR1 reads KGHSH; CDR2 reads LQKENI. The V gene lost 1 base and the J gene lost 3 bases, with 9 bases spanning the gap. It was with 60 Vbeta and 13 Jbeta primers that the PCR ran. The method was immunoSEQ multiplex PCR; TCRdb's version includes in-frame clones alone and lacks a portion of them. The data contain over 110,000 clones, around 82% of them seen just once; the ten biggest clones take up about 2.2%. Study results and limitations: V- and J-gene trimming of TCR beta was linked (in a later analysis) to a missense DCLRE1C variant. According to the study, 180 or so TCR beta chains were cytomegalovirus-associated. An ancestry cluster, one associated with Asian ancestry, reportedly showed fewer N-insertions than the approximately 670-donor mean in a later analysis. CMV antigen specificity of three CMV-associated chains was confirmed in vitro.

The genes are TRBV18 and TRBJ1-2; TRBD1 is a possible D gene (5 bases). This clonotype was sampled from a woman aged 18-29 years in good health and CMV-seropositive. Sequenced input: PBMCs. CDR3 region: CASSPRQTDYGYTF. The CDR3 DNA sequence: TGTGCCAGCTCACCACGACAGACAGACTATGGCTACACCTTC.